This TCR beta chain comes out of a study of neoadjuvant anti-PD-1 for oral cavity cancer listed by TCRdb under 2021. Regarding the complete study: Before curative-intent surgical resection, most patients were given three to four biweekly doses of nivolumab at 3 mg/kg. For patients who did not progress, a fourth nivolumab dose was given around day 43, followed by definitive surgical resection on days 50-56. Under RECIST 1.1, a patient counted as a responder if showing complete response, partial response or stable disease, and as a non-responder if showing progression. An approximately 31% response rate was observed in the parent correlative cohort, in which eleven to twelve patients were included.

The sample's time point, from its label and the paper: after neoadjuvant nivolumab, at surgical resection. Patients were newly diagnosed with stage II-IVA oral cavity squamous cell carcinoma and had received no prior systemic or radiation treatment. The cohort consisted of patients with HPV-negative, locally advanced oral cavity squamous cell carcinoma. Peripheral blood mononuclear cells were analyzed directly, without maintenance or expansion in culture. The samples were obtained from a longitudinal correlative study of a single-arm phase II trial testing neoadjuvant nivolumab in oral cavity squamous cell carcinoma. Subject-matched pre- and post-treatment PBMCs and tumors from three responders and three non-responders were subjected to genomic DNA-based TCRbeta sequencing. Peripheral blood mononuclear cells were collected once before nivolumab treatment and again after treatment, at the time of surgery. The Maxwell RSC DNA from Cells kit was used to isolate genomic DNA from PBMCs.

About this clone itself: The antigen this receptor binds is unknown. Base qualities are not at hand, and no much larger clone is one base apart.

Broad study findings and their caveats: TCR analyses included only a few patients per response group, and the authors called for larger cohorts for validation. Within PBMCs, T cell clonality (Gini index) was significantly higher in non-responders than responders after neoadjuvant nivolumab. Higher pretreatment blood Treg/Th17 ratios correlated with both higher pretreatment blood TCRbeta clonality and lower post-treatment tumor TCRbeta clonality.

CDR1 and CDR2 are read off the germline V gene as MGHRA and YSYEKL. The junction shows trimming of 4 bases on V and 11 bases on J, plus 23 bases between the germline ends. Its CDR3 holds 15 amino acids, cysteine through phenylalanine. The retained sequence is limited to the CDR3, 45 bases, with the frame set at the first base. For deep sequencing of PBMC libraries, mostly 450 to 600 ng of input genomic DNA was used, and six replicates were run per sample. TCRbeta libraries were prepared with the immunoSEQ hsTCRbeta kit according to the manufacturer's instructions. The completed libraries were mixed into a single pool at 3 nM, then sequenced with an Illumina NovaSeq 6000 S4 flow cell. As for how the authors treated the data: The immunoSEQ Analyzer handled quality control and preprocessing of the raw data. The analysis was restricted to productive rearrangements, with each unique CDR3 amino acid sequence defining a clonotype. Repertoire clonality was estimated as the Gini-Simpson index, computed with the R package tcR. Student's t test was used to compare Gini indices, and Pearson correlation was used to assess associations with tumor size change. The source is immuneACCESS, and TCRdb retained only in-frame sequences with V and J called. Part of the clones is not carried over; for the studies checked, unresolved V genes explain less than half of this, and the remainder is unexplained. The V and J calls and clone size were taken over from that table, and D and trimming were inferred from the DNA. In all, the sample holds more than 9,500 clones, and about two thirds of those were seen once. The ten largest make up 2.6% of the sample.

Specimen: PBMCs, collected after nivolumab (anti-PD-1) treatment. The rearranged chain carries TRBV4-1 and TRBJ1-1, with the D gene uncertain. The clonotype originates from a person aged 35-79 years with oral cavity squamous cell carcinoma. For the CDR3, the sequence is CASSRLLRAERQAFF. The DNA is TGCGCCAGCAGCCGCCTTTTAAGGGCAGAGCGTCAGGCTTTCTTT.